This T cell receptor beta chain came from a study of T cell repertoires in cytomegalovirus infection. Study background: Recently described HLA-C-restricted plus well-studied HLA-B-restricted CMV epitopes were used.

As for this clonotype: Its antigen is as yet unknown.

The V gene lost 3 bases and the J gene lost 6 bases, with 12 bases spanning the gap. This CDR3 region has 14 residues. MiXCR, applied by TCRdb to the reads, yields one record per CDR3 protein. The sample contains a few hundred thousand distinct CDR3 sequences, about 39% of which appear only once. This sequence joins TRBV12-3 or TRBV12-4 and TRBJ2-1; D may be TRBD2 (7 bases). The specimen comprised cultured PBMCs, sampled from culture after CMV antigen stimulation. This TCR came from a human donor in good health (CMV status not recorded). Some clones in this sample may be carry-over from other donors' samples. The CDR3 DNA follows: TGTGCCAGCAGTTTCGGGGAGGGGGTCAATGAGCAGTTCTTC. It is translated as CASSFGEGVNEQFF.